Listed below are T cell receptor beta chains from one sample, sequenced in a study of tumor and adjacent non-tumor tissue in lung cancer. TCRdb used MiXCR to reprocess the multiplex PCR reads, holding one entry per CDR3 protein. The data hold 52,000 or so distinct CDR3 sequences, with around two thirds observed a single time. The sample consisted of distant non-tumor lung tissue. All receptors derive from a woman aged 60-75 years with non-small cell lung cancer. Each CDR3 is given with its conserved first and last residue.

j_gene | v_gene | CDR3aa
TRBJ2-7 | TRBV11-2 | CASSSTGTAYQISYEQYF
TRBJ2-1 | TRBV28 | CASTPGGSSYNEQFF
TRBJ2-5 | TRBV7-9 | CASSLNAGEETQYF
TRBJ2-1 | TRBV6-2/TRBV6-3 | CAPIENERFF
TRBJ1-5 | TRBV6-2/TRBV6-3 | CASSYVSTGFNQPQHF
TRBJ1-1 | TRBV6-2/TRBV6-3 | CASSSRAGFFGYTEAFF
TRBJ1-5 | TRBV7-8 | CASSSNNYNQPQHF
TRBJ2-7 | TRBV28 | CASSFGLGHRPEQYF
TRBJ1-5 | TRBV11-2 | CASNYHSNQPQHF
TRBJ2-7 | TRBV11-3 | CASSLDTGTYEHYF
TRBJ2-2 | TRBV11-1 | CTSSPGNRVATGELFF
TRBJ2-1 | TRBV12-3/TRBV12-4 | CPSSSSMDNEQFF
TRBJ1-3 | TRBV4-2 | CASSPRRGGDTSGNTIYF
TRBJ1-1 | TRBV28 | CASSLLGAGTEAFF
TRBJ1-5 | TRBV5-4 | CTSTFPRFSCSDQPQHF
TRBJ2-1 | TRBV11-3 | CASSPRPRSSYNEQFF
TRBJ2-3 | TRBV29-1 | CSDGQETDTQNF
TRBJ2-3 | TRBV29-1 | CSVAGTAPADTQYF
TRBJ1-2 | TRBV29-1 | CSVTQGLGSYGYTF
TRBJ1-2 | TRBV4-2 | CTSSQDGTSKYGYTF
TRBJ2-2 | TRBV19 | CASIGTANTGELFF
TRBJ1-1 | TRBV4-3 | CASSPRRAGYGIEAFF
TRBJ2-1 | TRBV11-2 | CASSPGREGYNEQFF
TRBJ1-1 | TRBV29-1 | CSIGQIINTEAFF
TRBJ1-2 | TRBV29-1 | CSLEDPGRGYTF
TRBJ2-7 | TRBV4-3 | CASSQPSVAGVSYEQYF
TRBJ1-1 | TRBV6-6 | CASRLTRGGTEASF
TRBJ1-6 | TRBV6-2/TRBV6-3 | CASSYFRIENSHLQF
TRBJ2-3 | TRBV4-3 | CANSQEGVNTDTQYF